This record covers a single TCR beta chain. The antigen is undetermined. At one end, the junction sequence differs from germline, possibly due to a read error. Unique molecular identifiers were present in the TCR beta cDNA libraries. Around 450,000 cDNA molecules were recovered from an input of roughly 0.85 to 10 million T cells. TCRdb used MiXCR to reprocess the PCR reads, holding one entry per CDR3 protein. The data hold around 440,000 distinct CDR3 sequences, with around 40% observed a single time. The source of the sample is a study of post-analysis software for immune sequencing data. On the study more broadly: The cohort encompassed relapsing-remitting, secondary progressive and progressive-relapsing multiple sclerosis disease courses.

The CDR3 totals 15 residues. CDR1 and CDR2 from the germline V gene are SGHRS and YFSETQ. The study, taken as a whole, reports: Patients with multiple sclerosis recorded significantly lower normalized Chao1 diversity than controls, the study found. F measure showed strong co-clustering of same-batch samples. Patients used four to six TRBV segments, including TRBV5-6, TRBV5-1 and TRBV20-1, more often than controls.

This chain joins TRBV5-1 and TRBJ1-2; 9 bases fit TRBD1. The receptor was derived from a girl aged 5 to 17 with multiple sclerosis. The sequenced material came from blood. In nucleotides, the CDR3 is TGCGCCGGCAGCTTGGCCGGGACAGGGATAGGTGGCTACACCTTC. Its protein is CAGSLAGTGIGGYTF.